This entry concerns a single T cell receptor beta chain. The data stem from a study of metastatic and nonmetastatic thyroid tumors. With MiXCR, TCRdb called clones anew from the PCR reads. The profile shows about 38,000 clones, around 43% of them singletons. Ahead of thyroid surgery, no patient had received treatment of any kind. The CDR3 sequence is 16 residues long. After removal of 4 bases from V and 8 bases from J, the junction contained 12 bases not matched to a gene. Germline V gene lookup returns CDR1 KGHSH and CDR2 LQKENI. The clonotype originates from a male donor with papillary thyroid cancer or a benign thyroid nodule (not recorded which). Some clones in this sample may be carry-over from other donors' samples. Sample: tumor tissue. This sequence joins TRBV18 and TRBJ2-1; TRBD1 matches 9 bases. Written as DNA, the CDR3 is TGTGCCAGCTCACAACGCATTACACAGGGGGCCCATGAGCAGTTCTTC. Encoded protein: CASSQRITQGAHEQFF.